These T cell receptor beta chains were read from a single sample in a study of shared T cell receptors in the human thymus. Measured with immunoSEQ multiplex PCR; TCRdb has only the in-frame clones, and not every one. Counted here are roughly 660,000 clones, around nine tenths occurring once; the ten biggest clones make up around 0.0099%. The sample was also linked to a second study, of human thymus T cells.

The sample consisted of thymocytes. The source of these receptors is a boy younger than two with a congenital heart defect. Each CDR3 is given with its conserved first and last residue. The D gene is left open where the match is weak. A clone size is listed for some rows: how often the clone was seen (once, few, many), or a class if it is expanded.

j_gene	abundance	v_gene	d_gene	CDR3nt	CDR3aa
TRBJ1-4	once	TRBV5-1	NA	TGCGCCAGCAGCTTGCTAGGCAGGGAGGGAAAACTGTTTTTT	CASSLLGREGKLFF
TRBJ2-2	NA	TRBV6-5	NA	TGTGCCAGCAGTTACCCGACAGGTGCCCTCACCGGGGAGCTGTTTTTT	CASSYPTGALTGELFF
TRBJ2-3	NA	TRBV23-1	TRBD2	TGCGCCAGCAGTAATAGCGGGAGTTGGTTCATAGATACGCAGTATTTT	CASSNSGSWFIDTQYF
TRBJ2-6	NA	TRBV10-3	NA	TGTGCCATCAGCCCTGGAGCTTCTGGGGCCAACGTCCTGACTTTC	CAISPGASGANVLTF
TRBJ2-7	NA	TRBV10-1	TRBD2	TGCGCCAGCAGCGAACCACCGACTAGCGGGCCCTACGAGCAGTACTTC	CASSEPPTSGPYEQYF
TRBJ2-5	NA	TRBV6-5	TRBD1	TGTGCCAGCACCTACGGACAGGGGGAGACCCAGTACTTC	CASTYGQGETQYF
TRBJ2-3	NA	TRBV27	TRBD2	TGTGCCAGCAGTCCGCCCCCTAGCGGGAGAACAGATACGCAGTATTTT	CASSPPPSGRTDTQYF
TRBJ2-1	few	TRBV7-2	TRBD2	TGTGCCAGCAGCTCCGGACTAGCGGGGAACAATGAGCAGTTCTTC	CASSSGLAGNNEQFF
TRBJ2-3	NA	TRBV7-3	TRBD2	TGTGCCAGCAGCTTAGTGGCTAGCGGGAGGCAAAGCACAGATACGCAGTATTTT	CASSLVASGRQSTDTQYF
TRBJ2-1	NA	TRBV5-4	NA	TGTGCCAGCAGCTTGGCCCTTGAGCAGTTCTTC	CASSLALEQFF
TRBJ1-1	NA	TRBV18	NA	TGTGCCAGCTCACCCCAGGGGCTGGGGACTGAAGCTTTCTTT	CASSPQGLGTEAFF
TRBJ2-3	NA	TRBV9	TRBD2	TGTGCCAGCAGCGTGTACCTAGCGGGAGGGCCAGATACGCAGTATTTT	CASSVYLAGGPDTQYF
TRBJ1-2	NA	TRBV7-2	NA	TGTGCCAGCAGCTTAGCGGGGGCGGGCTATGGCTACACCTTC	CASSLAGAGYGYTF
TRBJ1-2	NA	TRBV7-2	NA	TGTGCCAGCCCGAACCGGGCCCCCGGGGTCTACACCTTC	CASPNRAPGVYTF
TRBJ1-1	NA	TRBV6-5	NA	TGTGCCAGCAGTAGACAGTTGGCCATCGCTGAAGCTTTCTTT	CASSRQLAIAEAFF
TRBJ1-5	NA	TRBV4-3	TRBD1	TGCGCCAGCAGCCAAACCCGGACAGGGCCTAGCAATCAGCCCCAGCATTTT	CASSQTRTGPSNQPQHF
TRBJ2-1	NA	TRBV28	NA	TGTGCCAGCAGTTTACGCGGGATTTTGCATGAGCAGTTCTTC	CASSLRGILHEQFF
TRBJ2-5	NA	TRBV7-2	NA	TGTGCCAGCAGTTTTAAAGACAGACAAGAGACCCAGTACTTC	CASSFKDRQETQYF
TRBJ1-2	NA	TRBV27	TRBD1	TGTGCCAGCAGTTTTCATTTGTTTTGGACAGGGTGGGGCTACACCTTC	CASSFHLFWTGWGYTF
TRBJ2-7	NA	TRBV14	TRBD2	TGTGCCAGCAGCCAAGTCCAGCGGGAGGCCTACGAGCAGTACTTC	CASSQVQREAYEQYF
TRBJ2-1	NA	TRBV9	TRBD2	TGTGCCAGCAGCGCCCACCCGGGACTGCCGGGACTAGCGGAAGACGGTGAGCAGTTCTTC	CASSAHPGLPGLAEDGEQFF
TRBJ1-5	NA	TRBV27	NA	TGTGCCAGCAGTTTTAGGAGTCAGCCCCAGCATTTT	CASSFRSQPQHF
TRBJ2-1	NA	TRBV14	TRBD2	TGTGCCAGCAGCCATGCCCGCGGGAGGTACTACAATGAGCAGTTCTTC	CASSHARGRYYNEQFF
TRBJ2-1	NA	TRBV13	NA	TGTGCCAGCAGCTTAGGGACCGGGAACAATGAGCAGTTCTTC	CASSLGTGNNEQFF
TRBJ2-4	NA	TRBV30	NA	TGTGCCTGGAGAATGGCAGGATACCTAGCCAAAAACATTCAGTACTTC	CAWRMAGYLAKNIQYF
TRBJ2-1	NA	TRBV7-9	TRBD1	TGTGCCAGCGCAGGGGGCTCCTCGGATGAGCAGTTCTTC	CASAGGSSDEQFF
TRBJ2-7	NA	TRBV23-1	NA	TGCGCCAGCCGTGGACATCCACCCCGTGGGCAGTACTTC	CASRGHPPRGQYF
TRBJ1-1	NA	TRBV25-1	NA	TGTGCCAGCAGTGAACTGGGCAGGGAGGTTTCTAGGACTGAAGCTTTCTTT	CASSELGREVSRTEAFF
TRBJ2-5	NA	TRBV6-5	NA	TGTGCCAGCAGTTCCACTCGAGATCAGACCCAGTACTTC	CASSSTRDQTQYF
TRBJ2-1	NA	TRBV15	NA	TGTGCCACCAGCAGGGGTAGGGGAGGCAATGAGCAGTTCTTC	CATSRGRGGNEQFF
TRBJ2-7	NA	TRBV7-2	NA	TGTGCCAGCAGCTTGGCCCACGAGCAGTACTTC	CASSLAHEQYF
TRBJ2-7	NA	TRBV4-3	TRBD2	TGCGCCAGCAGCCCCCGGACGGGGGGGCTCGAGCAGTACTTC	CASSPRTGGLEQYF
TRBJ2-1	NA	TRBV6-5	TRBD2	TGTGCCAGCAGTCCGACTAGCGGAGTGCACAATGAGCAGTTCTTC	CASSPTSGVHNEQFF
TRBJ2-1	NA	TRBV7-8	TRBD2	TGTGCCAGCAGCTTAGGCGGGAGGGGTTCCTACAATGAGCAGTTCTTC	CASSLGGRGSYNEQFF
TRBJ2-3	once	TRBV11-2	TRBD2	TGTGCCAGCAGCCGTCAAACTAGCGGGAGGGCCTATAGGGATACGCAGTATTTT	CASSRQTSGRAYRDTQYF
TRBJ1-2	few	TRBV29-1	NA	TGCAGCGTTGAAGAACGGCGGGGGGAACTCTATGGCTACACCTTC	CSVEERRGELYGYTF
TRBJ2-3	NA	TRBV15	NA	TGTGCCACCAGCAGAGATGCAGACACCCGCACAGATACGCAGTATTTT	CATSRDADTRTDTQYF
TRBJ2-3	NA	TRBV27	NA	TGTGCCAGCAGTTTATCGCCTAGCGAGCATACGCAGTATTTT	CASSLSPSEHTQYF
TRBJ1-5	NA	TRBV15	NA	TGTGCCACCAGCAGGGAGGCGCAGTGCCATCAGCCCCAGCATTTT	CATSREAQCHQPQHF
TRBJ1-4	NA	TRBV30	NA	TGTGCCTGGAGTACTGTTGGCAGGGGACACGAAAAACTGTTTTTT	CAWSTVGRGHEKLFF
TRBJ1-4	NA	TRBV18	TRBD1	TGTGCCAGCTCACCAGACCGTCCTCTCCGGGACAGGGGGCCCGTAGACACAGAAAAACTGTTTTTT	CASSPDRPLRDRGPVDTEKLFF
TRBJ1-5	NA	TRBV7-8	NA	TGTGCCAGCAGCTTAGCCCCCGAGTACCAGCCCCAGCATTTT	CASSLAPEYQPQHF
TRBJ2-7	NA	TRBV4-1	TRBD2	TGCGCCAGCAGCCACGGCGGGGGACGCTACGAGCAGTACTTC	CASSHGGGRYEQYF
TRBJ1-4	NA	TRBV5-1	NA	TGCGCCAGCAGTTGCGGCGGGCCAGGTATTAATGAAAAACTGTTTTTT	CASSCGGPGINEKLFF
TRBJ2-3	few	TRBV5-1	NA	TGCGCCAGCAGCTTGAAGGGGACAGATACGCAGTATTTT	CASSLKGTDTQYF
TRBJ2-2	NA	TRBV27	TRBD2	TGTGCCCGCAGTTCTCCCGGGACTACCTCCGCCGGGGAGCTGTTTTTT	CARSSPGTTSAGELFF
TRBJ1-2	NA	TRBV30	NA	TGTGCCTGGAGTGAAGCGGTCCCTAACTATGGCTACACCTTC	CAWSEAVPNYGYTF
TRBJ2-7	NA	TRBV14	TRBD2	TGTGCCAGCAGCCAAGCGACCACTAGCGGGAGTACCGACGAGCAGTACTTC	CASSQATTSGSTDEQYF
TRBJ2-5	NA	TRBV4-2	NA	TGTGCCAGCAGCCACCCCCGAGGGCCGGGGAAAGAGACCCAGTACTTC	CASSHPRGPGKETQYF
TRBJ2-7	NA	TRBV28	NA	TGTGCCACCACCGCGAGGAGGGGAACCTACGAGCAGTACTTC	CATTARRGTYEQYF
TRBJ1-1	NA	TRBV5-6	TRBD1	TGTGCCAGCAGTCATCATTCAGACAGGGGGGACACTGAAGCTTTCTTT	CASSHHSDRGDTEAFF
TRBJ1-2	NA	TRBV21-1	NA	TGTGCCAGCAGCAAACAAGACAGGTGTAGGGGCTACACCTTC	CASSKQDRCRGYTF
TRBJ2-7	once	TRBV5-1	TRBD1	TGCGCCAGCAGCTTGGGCCTCCCGACAGGGAGATATGTAAACGAGCAGTACTTC	CASSLGLPTGRYVNEQYF